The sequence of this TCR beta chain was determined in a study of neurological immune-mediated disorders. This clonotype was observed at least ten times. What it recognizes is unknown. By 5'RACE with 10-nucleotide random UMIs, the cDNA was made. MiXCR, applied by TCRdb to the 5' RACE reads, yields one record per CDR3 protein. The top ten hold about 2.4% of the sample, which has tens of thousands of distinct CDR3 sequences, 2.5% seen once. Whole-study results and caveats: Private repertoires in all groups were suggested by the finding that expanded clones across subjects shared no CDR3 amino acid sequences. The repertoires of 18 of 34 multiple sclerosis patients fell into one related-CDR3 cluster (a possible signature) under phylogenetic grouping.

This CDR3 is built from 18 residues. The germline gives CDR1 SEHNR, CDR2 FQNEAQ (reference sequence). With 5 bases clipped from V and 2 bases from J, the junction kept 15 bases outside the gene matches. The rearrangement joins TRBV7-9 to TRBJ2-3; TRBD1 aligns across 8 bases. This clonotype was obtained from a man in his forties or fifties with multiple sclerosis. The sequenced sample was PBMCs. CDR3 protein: CASSPFLRDRSITDTQYF. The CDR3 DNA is TGTGCCAGCAGCCCGTTTCTTCGGGACAGGAGCATCACAGATACGCAGTATTTT.